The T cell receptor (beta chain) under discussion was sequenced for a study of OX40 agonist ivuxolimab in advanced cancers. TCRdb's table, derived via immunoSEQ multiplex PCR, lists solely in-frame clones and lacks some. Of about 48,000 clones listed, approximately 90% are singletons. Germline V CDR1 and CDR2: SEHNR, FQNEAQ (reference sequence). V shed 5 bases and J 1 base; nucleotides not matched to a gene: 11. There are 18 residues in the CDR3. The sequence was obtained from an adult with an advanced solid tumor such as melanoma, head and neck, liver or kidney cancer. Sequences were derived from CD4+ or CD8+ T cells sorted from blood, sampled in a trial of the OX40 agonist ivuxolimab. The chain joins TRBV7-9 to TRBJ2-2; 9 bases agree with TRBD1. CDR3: CASSVSGQGIKNTGELFF. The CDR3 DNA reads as TGTGCCAGCAGCGTCTCGGGACAGGGTATCAAGAACACCGGGGAGCTGTTTTTT.